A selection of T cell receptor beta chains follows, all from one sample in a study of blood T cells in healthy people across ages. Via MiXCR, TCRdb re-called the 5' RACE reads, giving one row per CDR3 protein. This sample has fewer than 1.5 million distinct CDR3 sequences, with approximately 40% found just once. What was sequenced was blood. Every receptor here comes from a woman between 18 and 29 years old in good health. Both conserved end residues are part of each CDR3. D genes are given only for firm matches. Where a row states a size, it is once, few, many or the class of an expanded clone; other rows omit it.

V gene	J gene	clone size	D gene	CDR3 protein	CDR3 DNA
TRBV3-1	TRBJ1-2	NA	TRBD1	CASSQRGTGESNTF	TGTGCCAGCAGCCAAAGGGGGACAGGGGAGAGCAACACCTTC
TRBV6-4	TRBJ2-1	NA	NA	CASSESRWGSGTANEQFF	TGTGCCAGCAGTGAAAGCCGGTGGGGTAGCGGAACCGCCAATGAGCAGTTCTTC
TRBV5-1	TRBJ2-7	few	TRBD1	CASSDWDRVDEQYF	TGCGCCAGCAGCGATTGGGACAGGGTCGACGAGCAGTACTTC
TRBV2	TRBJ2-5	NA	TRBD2	CVSSESSGGVWAQYF	TGTGTCAGCAGTGAGAGTAGCGGGGGGGTATGGGCCCAGTACTTC
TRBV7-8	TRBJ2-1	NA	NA	CASSLGMWNEQFF	TGTGCCAGCAGCTTAGGAATGTGGAATGAGCAGTTCTTC
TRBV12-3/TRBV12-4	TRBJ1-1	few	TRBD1	CASRTTGEPEAFF	TGTGCCAGCAGAACGACAGGGGAACCTGAAGCTTTCTTT
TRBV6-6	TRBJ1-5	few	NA	CASSYDRVQPQHF	TGTGCCAGCAGCTACGACAGAGTTCAGCCCCAGCATTTT
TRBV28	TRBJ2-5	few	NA	CATRHRAQYF	TGTGCCACCCGACACAGGGCCCAGTACTTC
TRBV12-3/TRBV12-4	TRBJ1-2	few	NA	CASSLPVPSSGYTF	TGTGCCAGCAGTTTACCGGTTCCTTCGAGCGGCTACACCTTC
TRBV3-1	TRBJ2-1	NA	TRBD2	CASSPGTSFYNEQFF	TGTGCCAGCAGCCCCGGGACTAGCTTTTACAATGAGCAGTTCTTC
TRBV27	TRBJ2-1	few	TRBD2	CASSLRGGLYEQFF	TGTGCCAGCAGTTTACGGGGGGGCCTATATGAGCAGTTCTTC
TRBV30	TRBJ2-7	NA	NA	CAWNGPASSYEQYF	TGTGCCTGGAACGGTCCTGCAAGCTCCTACGAGCAGTACTTC
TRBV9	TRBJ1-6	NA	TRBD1	CASSVGGTGGSDSPLHF	TGTGCCAGCAGCGTAGGGGGTACAGGGGGTTCGGATTCACCCCTCCACTTT